This T cell receptor beta chain was identified in a study of cytomegalovirus exposure and HLA in healthy donors. Findings of the study overall: Whilst most TCR sequences proved rare, a subset of public TCRs occurred across many donors.

As concerns this clone: Antigen: not known.

The germline V gene has CDR1 SGHRS and CDR2 YFSETQ. V lost 4 bases to trimming and J lost 1 base; unmatched junction nucleotides: 17. CDR3 length: 20 amino acids. Using immunoSEQ multiplex PCR, the repertoire was profiled, and TCRdb retains in-frame clones only, with some absent. The data show 40,000 to 55,000 clones, with 88% seen just once and under 7.5% held by the top ten. The TCR sequence derives from a woman aged 25 to 39 in good health and CMV-seronegative. Sequencing used PBMCs. V is TRBV5-1 and J is TRBJ2-4; 10 bases map to TRBD2. The DNA of the CDR3 is TGCGCCAGCAGCCACCTGTTAAGCGGGAGGGCCGTGGGTGCCAAAAACATTCAGTACTTC. This gives the protein CASSHLLSGRAVGAKNIQYF. Looking up the rest from reference TRBV5-1 and TRBJ2-4 gives the full variable domain: KAGVTQTPRYLIKTRGQQVTLSCSPISGHRSVSWYQQTPGQGLQFLFEYFSETQRNKGNFPGRFSGRQFSNSRSEMNVSTLELGDSALYLCASSHLLSGRAVGAKNIQYFGAGTRLSVL.